One sample yielded the 29 T cell receptor beta chains listed below, sequenced in a study of Ad26.COV2.S vaccination and SARS-CoV-2 variants. The repertoire was sequenced with immunoSEQ multiplex PCR; TCRdb's copy has only in-frame clones and lacks some. The table has some 370,000 clones, approximately 83% seen once; the top ten hold 7.4%. The treatment here: 15 to 20 received Ad26.COV2.S at low or high dose, single or two shots; about five received placebo; per-sample allocation not given. At day 63 after the first vaccine or placebo injection, samples were drawn. This specimen consisted of peripheral blood, obtained in a trial of Ad26.COV2.S vaccine versus placebo. The source of these receptors is a person between 18 and 60 years old who received the Ad26.COV2.S COVID-19 vaccine or a placebo.

This clone was picked up one time. The V call is TRBV24-1, the J call TRBJ1-2; D possibly corresponds to TRBD1 (5 bases). Trimming stripped 5 bases from V and 8 bases from J, with 11 bases between. The CDR3 spans 12 residues. Germline V gene sequence: CDR1 KGHDR, CDR2 SFDVKD. The CDR3 protein is CATSASGSGYTF. The CDR3 DNA follows: TGTGCCACCAGTGCGTCAGGGAGCGGCTACACCTTC.

The J gene is TRBJ2-1, the V gene TRBV7-9; D gene uncertain. The CDR3 contains 14 residues. Germline V gene sequence: CDR1 SEHNR, CDR2 FQNEAQ (reference sequence). V lost 8 bases, J lost 8 bases, and 19 bases lay in between. The CDR3 sequence is CASSSQSWLDEQFF. The CDR3 nucleotides read TGTGCCAGCTCCTCACAGAGTTGGCTCGATGAGCAGTTCTTC.

The chain uses TRBV18 and TRBJ1-2, with TRBD1 as a possible D gene (5 bases). Germline values: CDR1 KGHSH, CDR2 LQKENI. The CDR3 loop spans 12 amino acids. V lost 3 bases and J 13 bases, leaving 15 bases between the germline ends. CDR3 DNA: TGTGCCAGCTCACCTACCGACGGGGCGATCACCTTC. This codes for CASSPTDGAITF.

The J gene is TRBJ2-7, the V gene TRBV6-5; tentative D call: TRBD1 (6 bases). Between the trimmed V and J ends, which lost 6 bases and 0 bases, there was a span of 15 bases. The CDR3 loop spans 15 amino acids. Germline CDR1 MNHEY, CDR2 SVGAGI. The CDR3 loop is CASSLDRFTSYEQYF. The CDR3, as DNA: TGTGCCAGCAGCCTCGACAGGTTTACCTCCTACGAGCAGTACTTC.

The CDR3: CASSQDLGSSYNSPLHF. The CDR3 bases are TGCGCCAGCAGCCAAGATCTGGGGAGTTCCTATAATTCACCCCTCCACTTT. This rearrangement joins TRBV4-3 to TRBJ1-6; D remains ambiguous. This CDR3 has 17 residues. V was clipped by 0 bases and J by 1 base, with 10 bases between them. Per germline, CDR1 LGHNA and CDR2 YSLEER.

Only one count was recorded for this clone. The chain uses TRBV7-2 and TRBJ1-2, with TRBD1 as a possible D gene (6 bases). CDR3 length equals 15 residues. Germline CDR1 reads SGHTA; CDR2 reads FQGNSA. Trimming removed 5 bases from V and 4 bases from J, with 17 bases in between. CDR3 region: CASSPQNGDIYGYTF. The DNA of the CDR3 is TGTGCCAGCAGCCCACAGAATGGGGACATCTATGGCTACACCTTC. Looking up the rest from reference TRBV7-2 and TRBJ1-2 gives the full variable domain: GAGVSQSPSNKVTEKGKDVELRCDPISGHTALYWYRQSLGQGLEFLIYFQGNSAPDKSGLPSDRFSAERTGGSVSTLTIQRTQQEDSAVYLCASSPQNGDIYGYTFGSGTRLTVV.

The chain joins TRBV11-3 to TRBJ1-3; D is possibly TRBD1 (5 bases). V shed 5 bases and J shed 0 bases, with 11 bases lying between them. The germline V gene encodes CDR1 SGHNT and CDR2 YENEEA. There are 15 residues in the CDR3. CDR3 loop: CASSPGRSSGNTIYF. The DNA for the CDR3 is TGTGCCAGCAGCCCGGGACGGAGCTCTGGAAACACCATATATTTT. The full variable domain, completed using reference TRBV11-3 and TRBJ1-3, is EAGVVQSPRYKIIEKKQPVAFWCNPISGHNTLYWYLQNLGQGPELLIRYENEEAVDDSQLPKDRFSAERLKGVDSTLKIQPAELGDSAVYLCASSPGRSSGNTIYFGEGSWLTVV.

The genes are TRBV7-9 and TRBJ2-1, with D possibly TRBD2 on 5 matching bases. CDR1 and CDR2 from the germline V gene are SEHNR and FQNEAQ (reference sequence). The CDR3 totals 16 residues. Deletions cut 6 bases from V and 5 bases from J, with 20 bases between. CDR3 residues: CASSFVTRGPNNEQFF. CDR3 nucleotides: TGTGCCAGCAGTTTCGTTACGCGCGGGCCTAACAATGAGCAGTTCTTC.

The chain has TRBV5-4 and TRBJ1-1; the D gene is possibly TRBD1 (6 bases). CDR1 is SGHNT and CDR2 is YYREEE in the germline V gene (reference sequence). Trimming cost V 1 base and J 11 bases, with 15 bases left between them. CDR3 length: 13 amino acids. The CDR3 sequence: CASSLSGEEEAFF. CDR3 sequence (DNA): TGTGCCAGCAGCTTGTCAGGGGAAGAGGAGGCTTTCTTT. Full variable domain (outside the CDR3, taken from reference TRBV5-4 and TRBJ1-1): ETGVTQSPTHLIKTRGQQVTLRCSSQSGHNTVSWYQQALGQGPQFIFQYYREEENGRGNFPPRFSGLQFPNYSSELNVNALELDDSALYLCASSLSGEEEAFFGQGTRLTVV.

This rearrangement joins TRBV27 to TRBJ2-3, with 8 bases aligning to TRBD1. Unmatched junction bases numbered 1, after V lost 5 bases and J lost 0 bases. CDR3 length: 14 residues. Germline CDR1 MNHEY, CDR2 SMNVEV (reference sequence). CDR3 nucleotides: TGTGCCAGCAGTAGGACAGGGAGCACAGATACGCAGTATTTT. Residues: CASSRTGSTDTQYF.

This rearrangement joins TRBV15 to TRBJ1-6; D is perhaps TRBD1 (5 bases). Per germline, CDR1 LNHNV and CDR2 YYDKDF (reference sequence). This CDR3 is 15 amino acids long. The V gene lost 4 bases and the J gene lost 7 bases, with 14 bases spanning the gap. The CDR3 DNA sequence: TGTGCCACCAGCACCCCGGGACCGGGCAATTCACCCCTCCACTTT. This encodes CATSTPGPGNSPLHF. Complete variable domain (other parts from reference TRBV15 and TRBJ1-6): DAMVIQNPRYQVTQFGKPVTLSCSQTLNHNVMYWYQQKSSQAPKLLFHYYDKDFNNEADTPDNFQSRRPNTSFCFLDIRSPGLGDTAMYLCATSTPGPGNSPLHFGNGTRLTVT.

V gene TRBV25-1 combines with J gene TRBJ2-5; D unclear. The V and J ends lost 6 bases and 4 bases respectively, with 6 bases between them. The V gene's germline CDR1 is MGHDK and CDR2 SYGVNS. This CDR3 contains 11 residues. CDR3 bases: TGTGCCAGCAGGGTGACAGAGACCCAGTACTTC. Encoded protein: CASRVTETQYF.

The chain couples TRBV6-1 to TRBJ2-6; D assignment may be TRBD1 or TRBD2 (5 bases each). Germline CDR1 reads MNHNS; CDR2 reads SASEGT. CDR3 length equals 16 residues. With 4 bases removed from V and 0 bases from J, the gap between germline ends came to 10 bases. The CDR3 is CASSADGTSGANVLTF. CDR3 nucleotide sequence: TGTGCCAGCAGTGCAGACGGGACCTCTGGGGCCAACGTCCTGACTTTC.

Only a few counts were recorded for this clone. Distinct nucleotide sequences in the sample also encode this CDR3. This chain uses TRBV7-9 with TRBJ1-1; TRBD1 matches 7 bases. The CDR3 covers 13 residues. V trimming: 0 bases; J trimming: 5 bases; junction bases outside the gene matches: 0. CDR1 is SEHNR, CDR2 FQNEAQ, per germline (reference sequence). DNA of the CDR3: TGTGCCAGCAGCTTAGCACAGGGGACTGAAGCTTTCTTT. It codes for CASSLAQGTEAFF.

V is TRBV18 and J is TRBJ2-1; no clear D. Deletions cut 3 bases from V and 4 bases from J, with 7 bases between. The germline gives CDR1 KGHSH, CDR2 LQKENI. The CDR3 totals 13 residues. The CDR3 protein is CASSPDQYNEQFF. The CDR3 coding sequence is TGTGCCAGCTCACCGGATCAATACAATGAGCAGTTCTTC. The full variable domain, rest sourced from reference TRBV18 and TRBJ2-1, is NAGVMQNPRHLVRRRGQEARLRCSPMKGHSHVYWYRQLPEEGLKFMVYLQKENIIDESGMPKERFSAEFPKEGPSILRIQQVVRGDSAAYFCASSPDQYNEQFFGPGTRLTVL.

The chain uses TRBV7-2 and TRBJ1-6; D gene uncertain. With 5 bases removed from V and 9 bases from J, the gap between germline ends came to 8 bases. Germline V gives CDR1 SGHTA, CDR2 FQGNSA. There are 12 residues in the CDR3. Written as DNA, the CDR3 is TGTGCCAGCAGCCTGCGAACTTCACCCCTCCACTTT. Protein: CASSLRTSPLHF. Variable domain in full (rest from reference TRBV7-2 and TRBJ1-6): GAGVSQSPSNKVTEKGKDVELRCDPISGHTALYWYRQSLGQGLEFLIYFQGNSAPDKSGLPSDRFSAERTGGSVSTLTIQRTQQEDSAVYLCASSLRTSPLHFGNGTRLTVT.

The table lists this clone with a few counts. The chain couples TRBV6-2 or TRBV6-3 to TRBJ1-3, with D perhaps matching TRBD1 (5 bases). V dropped 4 bases and J dropped 7 bases, with 5 bases sitting between them. Per the germline V gene, CDR1 is MNHEY and CDR2 is SVGEGT. CDR3 size: 11 residues. This chain's CDR3 is CASSWGNTIYF. In nucleotides, the CDR3 is TGTGCCAGCAGTTGGGGGAACACCATATATTTT.

The chain has TRBV7-6 and TRBJ1-5; D is unresolved. CDR1 SGHVS and CDR2 FNYEAQ come from the germline V gene. CDR3 length equals 13 residues. V was cut by 3 bases and J by 3 bases, with 6 bases left in between. CDR3 sequence: CASSLGYNQPQHF. Here the CDR3 DNA reads TGTGCCAGCAGCTTGGGGTACAATCAGCCCCAGCATTTT.

The gene calls are TRBV29-1 and TRBJ2-3; 7 bases are a match to TRBD1. After removal of 7 bases from V and 6 bases from J, the junction contained 7 bases not matched to a gene. CDR3 length: 12 amino acids. The germline V gene encodes CDR1 SQVTM and CDR2 ANQGSEA. The CDR3 reads CSARGLFDTQYF. The CDR3 coding sequence is TGCAGCGCGAGGGGGCTATTTGATACGCAGTATTTT.

V gene TRBV7-2 combines with J gene TRBJ1-1; D remains unclear. V was pared by 5 bases and J by 4 bases, with 17 bases between. CDR1 is SGHTA, CDR2 FQGNSA, per germline. The CDR3 length is 15 residues. CDR3 protein: CASSPGGIQITEAFF. The CDR3 DNA follows: TGTGCCAGCAGCCCGGGTGGAATTCAAATCACTGAAGCTTTCTTT.

V and J are TRBV14 and TRBJ1-6, with 8 bases lining up with TRBD1. The CDR3 consists of 15 residues. CDR1 SGHDN and CDR2 FVKESK come from the germline V gene. V lost 4 bases to trimming and J lost 10 bases; unmatched junction nucleotides: 9. The CDR3 protein is CASSRRAGGYSPLHF. The DNA of the CDR3 is TGTGCCAGCAGCCGCCGCGCAGGGGGCTACTCACCCCTCCACTTT.

J is TRBJ2-7 and V is TRBV7-2; 8 bases line up with TRBD1. There are 16 residues in the CDR3. In germline, CDR1 is SGHTA, CDR2 FQGNSA. J was trimmed by 2 bases and V by 6 bases; bases with no gene match: 12. This CDR3 reads CASRFLPGTGTYEQYF. The DNA of the CDR3 is TGTGCCAGCAGATTCCTTCCGGGGACAGGAACCTACGAGCAGTACTTC.

This chain joins TRBV18 and TRBJ1-6; no clear D. V was pared by 3 bases and J by 8 bases, with 8 bases between. The CDR3 has 13 residues. The V gene's germline CDR1 is KGHSH and CDR2 LQKENI. The DNA of the CDR3 is TGTGCCAGCTCACCGGGATGGGATTCACCCCTCCACTTT. Amino acid sequence: CASSPGWDSPLHF.

The V gene is TRBV18, the J gene TRBJ1-2, with 7 nucleotides matching TRBD1. The germline V gene has CDR1 KGHSH and CDR2 LQKENI. The CDR3 loop spans 14 amino acids. The J segment lost 5 bases and the V segment lost 3 bases, leaving 6 bases of the junction unmatched. The CDR3 DNA follows: TGTGCCAGCTCACCGGACAGGAACGTTTATGGCTACACCTTC. Amino acids: CASSPDRNVYGYTF.

The V and J genes are TRBV7-3 and TRBJ2-7, with 7 bases matching TRBD2. The V and J ends lost 5 bases and 2 bases, in that order; junction bases with no gene match: 12. The CDR3 has 16 amino acids. Germline V gives CDR1 SGHTA, CDR2 FQGTGA. The CDR3 DNA reads TGTGCCAGCAGCCGGGGCGGGAGCGGGACCCCCTACGAGCAGTACTTC. Translated, it gives CASSRGGSGTPYEQYF.

The chain is built from TRBV7-9 and TRBJ1-3, with D hard to call. The CDR3 extends over 17 amino acids. V lost 1 base and J 0 bases, leaving 13 bases between the germline ends. The germline V gene encodes CDR1 SEHNR and CDR2 FQNEAQ (reference sequence). The CDR3 reads CASSLVSRVDSGNTIYF. CDR3 in DNA: TGTGCCAGCAGCTTAGTCTCTAGGGTTGACTCTGGAAACACCATATATTTT.

A word on this clone: The same CDR3 can be traced to other DNA sequences in this sample. The chain uses TRBV30 and TRBJ1-1; no reliable D call. The CDR3 is made up of 13 amino acids. Between the trimmed V and J ends, which lost 0 bases and 2 bases, there was a span of 7 bases. The germline CDR1 and CDR2 sequences are GTSNPN and SVGIG (reference sequence). The CDR3 DNA reads as TGTGCCTGGAGTGTCCAGACAAACACTGAAGCTTTCTTT. It translates to CAWSVQTNTEAFF.

This clone was observed once. This sequence joins TRBV27 and TRBJ2-5; D is possibly TRBD1 or TRBD2 (5 bases each). V lost 7 bases and J 4 bases, leaving 22 bases between the germline ends. Germline CDR1 is MNHEY and CDR2 is SMNVEV (reference sequence). The CDR3 loop spans 16 amino acids. In DNA form, the CDR3 reads TGTGCCAGCACAAGGTTCCTAGGGGAGAGTCGAGAGACCCAGTACTTC. Translated, it gives CASTRFLGESRETQYF.

The chain is built from TRBV7-9 and TRBJ2-3; 7 bases are a match to TRBD2. Germline V CDR1 and CDR2: SEHNR, FQNEAQ (reference sequence). This CDR3 is built from 15 residues. The J segment lost 4 bases and the V segment lost 8 bases, leaving 12 bases of the junction unmatched. CDR3 region: CASVRTGGGADTQYF. CDR3 nucleotide sequence: TGTGCCAGCGTCAGAACGGGAGGCGGGGCAGATACGCAGTATTTT.